A single sample is the source of the 29 T cell receptor beta chains below, sequenced in a study of STAT5B mutations in CD4+ large granular lymphocyte leukemia. This table comes from immunoSEQ multiplex PCR, and its TCRdb copy is limited to in-frame clones, with some not included. This sample has roughly 30,000 clones, with less than 75% found just once. Specimen: CD4+ T cells from blood buffy coats. The origin of the receptors is a human donor in good health.

This clone was counted a few times. V and J are TRBV15 and TRBJ1-6; D not certain. Germline V gene data show CDR1 as LNHNV and CDR2 as YYDKDF (reference sequence). V lost 0 bases and J lost 7, with 7 bases in between. The CDR3 sequence is 14 residues long. CDR3 in DNA: TGTGCCACCAGCAGAGATAGAGGGAATTCACCCCTCCACTTT. Translated, it gives CATSRDRGNSPLHF.

V usage is TRBV5-1 and J usage is TRBJ2-6; D ambiguous. V lost 5 bases, J lost 2 bases, and 11 bases lay in between. This CDR3 is 15 amino acids long. CDR1 is SGHRS and CDR2 is YFSETQ in the germline V gene. For the CDR3, the DNA is TGCGCCAGCAGTCTAGGACCAGCTGGGGCCAACGTCCTGACTTTC. Translated: CASSLGPAGANVLTF.

J is TRBJ2-7 and V is TRBV7-9; 11 bases fit TRBD2. V gave up 4 bases and J gave up 3 bases; unmatched junction bases: 2. Germline CDR1 is SEHNR and CDR2 is FQNEAQ (reference sequence). The CDR3 totals 14 residues. The CDR3 coding sequence is TGTGCCAGCAGCTGGGGGACTAGCGGCTACGAGCAGTACTTC. Amino acid sequence: CASSWGTSGYEQYF.

The chain carries TRBV5-4 and TRBJ1-2; D gene unclear. Germline CDR1 reads SGHNT; CDR2 reads YYREEE (reference sequence). This CDR3 spans 13 amino acids. Trimming removed 3 bases at V and 5 bases at J, with 11 bases between. DNA of the CDR3: TGTGCCAGCAGCTCAATCCGGGCGTATGGCTACACCTTC. It encodes CASSSIRAYGYTF.

The chain has TRBV7-2 and TRBJ1-2; D gene ambiguous. The germline V and J ends were trimmed by 1 base and 2 bases, with 8 bases remaining between them. Germline loops: CDR1 SGHTA, CDR2 FQGNSA. The CDR3 extends over 14 amino acids. The CDR3 sequence: CASSLVVSNYGYTF. CDR3 bases: TGTGCCAGCAGCTTAGTAGTAAGCAACTATGGCTACACCTTC.

The gene calls are TRBV6-6 and TRBJ2-3; D is possibly TRBD2 (5 bases). This CDR3 has 12 residues. Germline assignment: CDR1 MNHNY and CDR2 SVGAGI (reference sequence). Trimming took off 7 bases at V and 5 bases at J, with 10 bases between the two ends. CDR3 sequence reads: CASTDRGDTQYF. The CDR3 nucleotides are TGTGCCAGCACCGATCGGGGAGATACGCAGTATTTT.

In nucleotides, the CDR3 is TGCGCCAGCAGCTTATTTTCCGGGGAGCTGTTTTTT. Translation gives CASSLFSGELFF. This chain connects TRBV5-1 to TRBJ2-2; D gene unclear. There are 12 residues in the CDR3. V gave up 2 bases and J gave up 6 bases, with 5 bases separating them. CDR1 SGHRS and CDR2 YFSETQ come from the germline V gene.

V and J are TRBV29-1 and TRBJ2-1, with 10 bases that match TRBD1. The CDR3 has 17 amino acids. The ends lost 5 bases at V and 7 bases at J; junction bases unmatched: 17. CDR1 is SQVTM and CDR2 is ANQGSEA in the germline V gene. The CDR3 DNA sequence: TGCAGCGTTCTAGAATCGCGTCCGGGACAGGGGAGGAATGAGCAGTTCTTC. This translates into CSVLESRPGQGRNEQFF.

The chain is built from TRBV7-2 and TRBJ2-3; 9 nucleotides line up with TRBD2. Germline loops: CDR1 SGHTA, CDR2 FQGNSA. After removal of 7 bases from V and 5 bases from J, the junction contained 10 bases not matched to a gene. CDR3 size: 15 residues. CDR3 DNA sequence: TGTGCCAGCAACCTTAGCGGGGGTCTGGGAGATACGCAGTATTTT. The encoded protein is CASNLSGGLGDTQYF.

This chain links TRBV5-1 with TRBJ2-3, with 12 bases fitting TRBD1. CDR1 SGHRS and CDR2 YFSETQ come from the germline V gene. Trimming cost V 1 base and J 0 bases; bases outside gene matches: 3. The CDR3 length is 17 residues. The CDR3 nucleotides read TGCGCCAGCAGCTTGAGGGGGACAGGGGGCAGCACAGATACGCAGTATTTT. Amino acids: CASSLRGTGGSTDTQYF.

The chain carries TRBV12-5 and TRBJ2-5; TRBD1 aligns across 8 bases. J gave up 7 bases and V 1 base, and 8 bases lay outside the gene matches. Per germline, CDR1 LGHNT and CDR2 FRNRAP. CDR3 length: 15 amino acids. DNA for the CDR3: TGTGCTAGTGGTTTGGGATTGGGACAGGACGGGACCCAGTACTTC. Protein sequence: CASGLGLGQDGTQYF.

This chain links TRBV9 with TRBJ1-4; D call uncertain. This CDR3 spans 15 amino acids. V was trimmed by 2 bases and J by 6 bases, leaving 14 bases between them. Germline assignment: CDR1 SGDLS and CDR2 YYNGEE. The CDR3 sequence: CASSVSQGGDEKLFF. The CDR3 DNA follows: TGTGCCAGCAGCGTCTCACAAGGTGGCGATGAAAAACTGTTTTTT.

This clone was detected once. This sequence joins TRBV10-2 and TRBJ2-7; 9 bases agree with TRBD1. The CDR3 is 13 residues long. Germline V gene data show CDR1 as WSHSY and CDR2 as SAAADI. The V and J ends lost 6 bases and 2 bases, in that order; junction bases with no gene match: 2. CDR3 in DNA: TGCGCCAGCAGCGGACAGGGGCCCTACGAGCAGTACTTC. This gives the protein CASSGQGPYEQYF.

The CDR3 DNA reads TGTGCCAGCAGCTCCTCCTTGGGGCCGTATGAGCAGTTCTTC. This gives the protein CASSSSLGPYEQFF. The chain recombines TRBV7-6 with TRBJ2-1, with D possibly matching TRBD1 (5 bases). Germline assignment: CDR1 SGHVS and CDR2 FNYEAQ. This CDR3 spans 14 amino acids. V was clipped by 4 bases and J by 8 bases, with 15 bases between them.

V is TRBV9 and J is TRBJ1-1, with no clear D. Trimming shortened V by 5 bases and J by 4 bases, and 9 bases separated the two germline ends. This CDR3 comprises 12 residues. Germline values: CDR1 SGDLS, CDR2 YYNGEE. The CDR3 loop is CASSAMGTEAFF. For the CDR3, the DNA is TGTGCCAGCAGTGCAATGGGCACTGAAGCTTTCTTT.

As DNA, the CDR3 is TGTGCCATCACCCCGGGGCAGGTCCCAGGTGGCTACACCTTC. Its protein product is CAITPGQVPGGYTF. V usage is TRBV10-3 and J usage is TRBJ1-2; D possibly corresponds to TRBD1 (5 bases). V was pared by 7 bases and J by 7 bases, with 19 bases between. The CDR3 has 14 residues. Germline V gives CDR1 ENHRY, CDR2 SYGVKD.

The gene calls are TRBV5-1 and TRBJ1-1; D is possibly TRBD1 (5 bases). The V gene lost 0 bases and the J gene lost 5 bases, with 11 bases spanning the gap. CDR1 SGHRS and CDR2 YFSETQ come from the germline V gene. The CDR3 runs to 14 residues. Here the CDR3 reads CASSLVGDQTEAFF. CDR3 in DNA: TGCGCCAGCAGCTTGGTAGGGGATCAGACTGAAGCTTTCTTT.

The V call is TRBV23-1, the J call TRBJ2-2, with a possible D match to TRBD1 (6 bases). TRBV23-1 is given ORF status, its function remaining uncertain. This CDR3 is 15 amino acids long. V lost 2 bases to trimming and J lost 1 base, with 8 bases between them. CDR3 sequence: CASSQPGQNTGELFF. CDR3 DNA sequence: TGCGCCAGCAGTCAACCGGGACAGAACACCGGGGAGCTGTTTTTT.

The gene calls are TRBV5-4 and TRBJ1-3; the D is unclear. Germline loops: CDR1 SGHNT, CDR2 YYREEE (reference sequence). The V end lost 0 bases, the J end lost 4 bases, and 14 bases lay between the germline ends. This CDR3 region has 16 residues. CDR3 amino acids: CASSLDFGVGGNTIYF. CDR3 nucleotide sequence: TGTGCCAGCAGCTTGGACTTCGGAGTAGGGGGAAACACCATATATTTT. Together with reference TRBV5-4 and TRBJ1-3, the CDR3 gives the full variable domain: ETGVTQSPTHLIKTRGQQVTLRCSSQSGHNTVSWYQQALGQGPQFIFQYYREEENGRGNFPPRFSGLQFPNYSSELNVNALELDDSALYLCASSLDFGVGGNTIYFGEGSWLTVV.

The chain combines TRBV7-9 with TRBJ2-1; 8 positions agree with TRBD2. The ends lost 5 bases at V and 0 bases at J; junction bases unmatched: 3. Germline-derived CDR1 and CDR2 are SEHNR and FQNEAQ (reference sequence). The CDR3 extends over 15 amino acids. The CDR3 is CASSPRGGSYNEQFF. CDR3 nucleotides: TGTGCCAGCAGCCCTCGGGGGGGCTCCTACAATGAGCAGTTCTTC. The whole variable domain, remainder taken from reference TRBV7-9 and TRBJ2-1, is DTGVSQNPRHKITKRGQNVTFRCDPISEHNRLYWYRQTLGQGPEFLTYFQNEAQLEKSRLLSDRFSAERPKGSFSTLEIQRTEQGDSAMYLCASSPRGGSYNEQFFGPGTRLTVL.

The rearrangement joins TRBV23-1 to TRBJ2-7; D possibly uses TRBD1 or TRBD2 (5 bases each). TRBV23-1 is reported as an ORF; its role is uncertain. The V end was cut by 2 bases, the J end by 2 bases, with 19 bases between. This CDR3 is built from 17 residues. The CDR3 sequence is CASSQAKGGGSTYEQYF. Written as DNA, the CDR3 is TGCGCCAGCAGTCAAGCCAAGGGTGGGGGATCCACCTACGAGCAGTACTTC.

This chain links TRBV2 with TRBJ2-3, with 8 bases that match TRBD2. This CDR3 comprises 15 residues. The V and J ends lost 5 bases and 6 bases, in that order; junction bases with no gene match: 10. CDR1 and CDR2 from the germline V gene are SNHLY and FYNNEI. Written as DNA, the CDR3 is TGTGCCAGCAGTCGCGGACGGGGGGGGAGTGATACGCAGTATTTT. It encodes CASSRGRGGSDTQYF.

Written as DNA, the CDR3 is TGTGCCAGCAGCGGGGCGGGGCAGGGTAGGTACGAGCAGTACTTC. Protein product: CASSGAGQGRYEQYF. V is TRBV5-6 and J is TRBJ2-7; D possibly corresponds to TRBD2 (6 bases). The CDR3 is 15 amino acids. The germline gives CDR1 SGHDT, CDR2 YYEEEE. V gave up 4 bases and J gave up 4 bases, with 18 bases separating them.

V and J are TRBV7-2 and TRBJ2-2; perhaps TRBD1 as D (6 bases). Germline lookup yields CDR1 SGHTA and CDR2 FQGNSA. This CDR3 is 14 amino acids long. V lost 1 base, J lost 6 bases, and 9 bases lay in between. CDR3 loop: CASSLGGPAGELFF. The CDR3 DNA reads as TGTGCCAGCAGCTTAGGGGGGCCTGCCGGGGAGCTGTTTTTT.

The gene calls are TRBV9 and TRBJ1-1, with 8 bases identical to TRBD1. The V segment lost 4 bases and the J segment 1 base; nucleotides outside the gene matches: 6. This CDR3 contains 15 residues. Looked up from germline, CDR1 is SGDLS and CDR2 is YYNGEE. The CDR3 spells CASSQGTGENTEAFF. CDR3 DNA sequence: TGTGCCAGCAGCCAGGGGACAGGAGAGAACACTGAAGCTTTCTTT.

The chain recombines TRBV18 with TRBJ1-1; TRBD1 might be the D (5 bases). The CDR3 consists of 15 residues. Per germline, CDR1 KGHSH and CDR2 LQKENI. The ends were cut back, 0 bases at V and 4 bases at J, with 12 bases in the middle. The CDR3 is CASSPPTGPVTEAFF. In DNA form, the CDR3 reads TGTGCCAGCTCACCACCCACGGGACCAGTCACTGAAGCTTTCTTT.

The rearrangement uses TRBV13 and TRBJ1-3, with 7 bases lining up with TRBD1. The CDR3 covers 15 residues. Germline CDR1 and CDR2: PRHDT and FYEKMQ (reference sequence). J gave up 4 bases and V 1 base, and 4 bases lay outside the gene matches. CDR3 DNA: TGTGCCAGCAGCTTAGACAGGGGCTCCGGAAACACCATATATTTT. It translates to CASSLDRGSGNTIYF.

This chain joins TRBV11-2 and TRBJ1-4; D remains unclear. This CDR3 has 16 residues. V was pared by 0 bases and J by 4 bases, with 12 bases between. Germline V gene sequence: CDR1 SGHAT, CDR2 FQNNGV. As DNA, the CDR3 is TGTGCCAGCAGCTTAGATGTTTACCCCCGTAATGAAAAACTGTTTTTT. Protein: CASSLDVYPRNEKLFF. The full variable domain, completed using reference TRBV11-2 and TRBJ1-4, is EAGVAQSPRYKIIEKRQSVAFWCNPISGHATLYWYQQILGQGPKLLIQFQNNGVVDDSQLPKDRFSAERLKGVDSTLKIQPAKLEDSAVYLCASSLDVYPRNEKLFFGSGTQLSVL.

This clone has only one observation. V gene TRBV6-6 combines with J gene TRBJ2-1; a possible D gene is TRBD2 (7 bases). Germline V gene lookup returns CDR1 MNHNY and CDR2 SVGAGI (reference sequence). V was trimmed by 0 bases and J by 7 bases, leaving 13 bases between them. The CDR3 is 15 residues long. The CDR3 spells CASSYSGGLRNEQFF. CDR3 in DNA: TGTGCCAGCAGTTACTCGGGGGGGCTGAGGAATGAGCAGTTCTTC.